The 9 T cell receptor beta chains below were found in one sample sequenced in a study of shared clonotypes between healthy human individuals. Sequencing was performed with immunoSEQ multiplex PCR; in TCRdb, only in-frame clones are kept and a portion is missing. The sample consists of more than 1 million clones, about four fifths of them appearing once. The sequenced material came from memory CD4+ T cells from PBMCs. The subset denotes: CD45RA-negative fraction. The receptor set was obtained from a man between 18 and 29 years old in good health. Some clones in this sample may be carry-over from other donors' samples.

The chain combines TRBV28 with TRBJ1-4; no clear D. V was shortened by 4 bases and J by 7 bases, with 16 bases between the two germline ends. The CDR3 has 15 amino acids. Germline V gene sequence: CDR1 MDHEN, CDR2 SYDVKM. CDR3 in DNA: TGTGCCAGCAGTTCGAATAATGTCCAATTTGAAAAACTGTTTTTT. This encodes CASSSNNVQFEKLFF. The complete variable domain, with remaining parts taken from reference TRBV28 and TRBJ1-4, reads DVKVTQSSRYLVKRTGEKVFLECVQDMDHENMFWYRQDPGLGLRLIYFSYDVKMKEKGDIPEGYSVSREKKERFSLILESASTNQTSMYLCASSSNNVQFEKLFFGSGTQLSVL.

The rearrangement links TRBV5-4 to TRBJ2-1; D not certain. The germline V and J ends were trimmed by 0 bases and 4 bases, with 14 bases remaining between them. Per germline, CDR1 SGHNT and CDR2 YYREEE (reference sequence). The CDR3 length is 16 residues. This chain's CDR3 is CASSLAPPLAYNEQFF. CDR3 DNA: TGTGCCAGCAGCTTGGCCCCCCCATTAGCATACAATGAGCAGTTCTTC.

This sequence joins TRBV6-5 and TRBJ1-2, with 9 bases aligning to TRBD1. Germline V lookup: CDR1 MNHEY, CDR2 SVGAGI. The CDR3 is 15 amino acids. After removal of 6 bases from V and 0 bases from J, the junction contained 5 bases not matched to a gene. CDR3 residues: CASRTDRGANYGYTF. CDR3 sequence (DNA): TGTGCCAGCAGGACTGACAGGGGGGCTAACTATGGCTACACCTTC.

The chain is built from TRBV2 and TRBJ2-2; TRBD2 matches 9 bases. Germline CDR1 SNHLY, CDR2 FYNNEI. The CDR3 is 16 amino acids. After removal of 6 bases from V and 5 bases from J, the junction contained 10 bases not matched to a gene. CDR3 DNA sequence: TGTGCCAGCAGAGGAATAGCGGGAGATGGGACCGGGGAGCTGTTTTTT. Its protein is CASRGIAGDGTGELFF.

The V gene is TRBV6-1, the J gene TRBJ2-3; tentative D call: TRBD1 (5 bases). CDR1 is MNHNS and CDR2 is SASEGT in the germline V gene. This CDR3 contains 15 residues. V lost 3 bases and J lost 0, with 10 bases in between. This CDR3 reads CASSDRTRSTDTQYF. The DNA for the CDR3 is TGTGCCAGCAGTGATCGGACACGAAGCACAGATACGCAGTATTTT.

The chain is built from TRBV2 and TRBJ1-3; D call uncertain. CDR1 is SNHLY and CDR2 is FYNNEI in the germline V gene. The germline V and J ends were trimmed by 6 bases and 1 base, with 7 bases remaining between them. The CDR3 is made up of 13 amino acids. In nucleotides, the CDR3 is TGTGCCAGCAGAAGGGTTTCTGGAAACACCATATATTTT. This codes for CASRRVSGNTIYF. The full variable domain, completed using reference TRBV2 and TRBJ1-3, is EPEVTQTPSHQVTQMGQEVILRCVPISNHLYFYWYRQILGQKVEFLVSFYNNEISEKSEIFDDQFSVERPDGSNFTLKIRSTKLEDSAMYFCASRRVSGNTIYFGEGSWLTVV.

With regard to this clone: The sample holds other DNA sequences that translate to the same CDR3. V gene TRBV30 combines with J gene TRBJ1-5; no reliable D call. CDR3 length equals 13 residues. The V and J ends lost 2 bases and 5 bases respectively, with 10 bases between them. Germline loops: CDR1 GTSNPN, CDR2 SVGIG (reference sequence). The CDR3, as DNA: TGTGCCTGGAGTAGGGATGGGGATCAGCCCCAGCATTTT. Residues: CAWSRDGDQPQHF.

This rearrangement joins TRBV9 to TRBJ2-5; TRBD1 aligns across 7 bases. CDR1 and CDR2 (germline): SGDLS, YYNGEE. This CDR3 is built from 14 residues. Trimming took 3 bases from V and 3 from J; bases not matched to a gene: 5. The CDR3 DNA reads TGTGCCAGCAGCGGAGGGACAGCGAAAGAGACCCAGTACTTC. The encoded protein is CASSGGTAKETQYF.

This sequence joins TRBV5-1 and TRBJ2-5; D perhaps matches TRBD1 (6 bases). Germline loops: CDR1 SGHRS, CDR2 YFSETQ. The CDR3 is 14 residues long. V dropped 2 bases and J dropped 2 bases, with 10 bases sitting between them. In DNA, the CDR3 is TGCGCCAGCAGCTTTCTAGGACAGCAAGAGACCCAGTACTTC. Amino acids: CASSFLGQQETQYF. The full variable domain, with the rest looked up from reference TRBV5-1 and TRBJ2-5, is KAGVTQTPRYLIKTRGQQVTLSCSPISGHRSVSWYQQTPGQGLQFLFEYFSETQRNKGNFPGRFSGRQFSNSRSEMNVSTLELGDSALYLCASSFLGQQETQYFGPGTRLLVL.